What follows describes a single TCR beta chain. What it binds is not known. Primers included in the PCR were 60 Vbeta and 13 Jbeta primers. The method was immunoSEQ multiplex PCR; TCRdb's version includes in-frame clones alone and lacks a portion of them. The sample has 300,000 or so clones, about 83% seen once; the top ten hold 1.5% to 2%. The sample comes from a study of cytomegalovirus exposure and HLA in healthy donors. Study as a whole: From donors who were HLA-typed, an early data release held 80 million or so unique TCRs.

The CDR3 runs to 15 residues. Germline loops: CDR1 SEHNR, CDR2 FQNEAQ (reference sequence). The germline V and J ends were trimmed by 4 bases and 1 base, with 13 bases remaining between them. Findings and caveats of the study: The productive fraction for most TCR beta V segments was about 90% or about 30% in an earlier analysis. Analysis was carried out at a later point, and it linked a missense DCLRE1C variant to TCR beta V- and J-gene trimming.

This sequence was found in a woman aged 40 to 50 in good health and CMV-seropositive. Sequencing was carried out using PBMCs. V usage is TRBV7-9 and J usage is TRBJ1-2; D unresolved. CDR3: CASSYSSGNNYGYTF. CDR3 bases: TGTGCCAGCAGCTATAGTAGCGGTAATAACTATGGCTACACCTTC.